Listed here are 17 T cell receptor beta chains from one sample, sequenced in a study of control samples from healthy donors and cancer patients. Assay used: immunoSEQ multiplex PCR; TCRdb lists only in-frame clones, some missing. The table has under 200,000 clones, approximately 90% seen once. The specimen sequenced was blood. These receptors all stem from a woman aged 25 to 45 in good health.

The chain combines TRBV11-1 with TRBJ2-7, with 7 bases fitting TRBD1. The V and J ends lost 5 bases and 2 bases, in that order; junction bases with no gene match: 6. This CDR3 is 14 amino acids long. The germline gives CDR1 SGHAT, CDR2 FQDESV (reference sequence). The CDR3 region has the DNA TGTGCCAGCAGCCCACTGACAGGGACCTACGAGCAGTACTTC. Its protein product is CASSPLTGTYEQYF.

V usage is TRBV5-1 and J usage is TRBJ2-1, with TRBD1 identical over 12 bases. Germline CDR1 and CDR2: SGHRS and YFSETQ. The CDR3 loop spans 15 amino acids. V gave up 1 base and J gave up 8 bases; unmatched junction bases: 4. The CDR3 protein is CASSLRDRGLDEQFF. DNA of the CDR3: TGCGCCAGCAGCTTGCGGGACAGGGGGCTGGATGAGCAGTTCTTC.

The genes are TRBV2 and TRBJ2-7, with 12 bases identical to TRBD2. This CDR3 has 15 residues. Germline CDR1 is SNHLY and CDR2 is FYNNEI. The junction had 6 bases not matched to a gene; V was cut back by 3 bases and J by 6 bases. Written as DNA, the CDR3 is TGTGCCAGCAGTGAGATAGCACTAGCGGGAGGCGAGCAGTACTTC. Translated, it gives CASSEIALAGGEQYF.

This chain connects TRBV5-1 to TRBJ1-5, with TRBD1 as a possible D gene (5 bases). This CDR3 has 14 residues. Per germline, CDR1 SGHRS and CDR2 YFSETQ. Trimming stripped 4 bases from V and 4 bases from J, with 12 bases between. The CDR3 region has the DNA TGCGCCAGCAGCACCGGAGACAGAAATCAGCCCCAGCATTTT. It is translated as CASSTGDRNQPQHF. Variable domain in full (rest from reference TRBV5-1 and TRBJ1-5): KAGVTQTPRYLIKTRGQQVTLSCSPISGHRSVSWYQQTPGQGLQFLFEYFSETQRNKGNFPGRFSGRQFSNSRSEMNVSTLELGDSALYLCASSTGDRNQPQHFGDGTRLSIL.

The J gene is TRBJ1-1, the V gene TRBV6-1, with TRBD1 identical over 9 bases. This CDR3 comprises 14 residues. J was trimmed by 1 base and V by 3 bases; bases with no gene match: 0. Germline CDR1 is MNHNS and CDR2 is SASEGT. The CDR3 reads CASSEGQGNTEAFF. Written as DNA, the CDR3 is TGTGCCAGCAGTGAGGGACAGGGGAACACTGAAGCTTTCTTT.

The rearrangement joins TRBV14 to TRBJ2-1, with 10 nucleotides matching TRBD1. Germline CDR1 SGHDN, CDR2 FVKESK. V dropped 3 bases and J dropped 1; count of bases not matched to a gene: 3. This CDR3 comprises 16 residues. The CDR3 loop is CASSQWDRGSYNEQFF. The CDR3 bases are TGTGCCAGCAGCCAGTGGGACAGGGGTTCCTACAATGAGCAGTTCTTC.

Note on this clone: One junction end disagrees with the germline gene, perhaps due to a read error. The chain couples TRBV4-2 to TRBJ1-2; D is possibly TRBD1 (5 bases). The germline V gene has CDR1 LGHNA and CDR2 YNFKEQ. The CDR3 has 15 amino acids. CDR3 protein: CASSEDQGPNYGYTF. The CDR3 DNA reads as TGTGCCAGCAGCGAAGACCAGGGACCTAACTATGGCTACACCTTC.

The CDR3: CAWSVGNEKLFF. The CDR3 region has the DNA TGTGCCTGGAGTGTAGGGAATGAAAAACTGTTTTTT. The chain couples TRBV30 to TRBJ1-4, with no clear D. This CDR3 has 12 amino acids. V shed 0 bases and J shed 5 bases, with 4 bases lying between them. Germline CDR1 GTSNPN, CDR2 SVGIG (reference sequence).

This chain uses TRBV4-1 with TRBJ2-1; D uncertain. V was trimmed by 1 base and J by 9 bases, leaving 13 bases between them. The germline gives CDR1 MGHRA, CDR2 YSYEKL. The CDR3 runs to 14 residues. The CDR3: CASSQAAGQGEQFF. CDR3 in DNA: TGCGCCAGCAGCCAAGCGGCAGGTCAAGGTGAGCAGTTCTTC.

As for this clone: A read error may produce the germline difference seen at one junction end. This chain joins TRBV11-2 and TRBJ2-1; 7 bases align to TRBD1. The CDR3 length is 17 residues. In germline, CDR1 is SGHAT, CDR2 FQNNGV. CDR3 region: CASSLGTDRDPYNEQFF. The DNA of the CDR3 is TGTGCCAGCAGTTTAGGGACCGACAGGGACCCCTACAATGAGCAGTTCTTC.

The gene calls are TRBV4-2 and TRBJ2-7; no reliable D call. CDR1 is LGHNA, CDR2 YNFKEQ, per germline. The CDR3 extends over 14 amino acids. The V end lost 1 base, the J end lost 3 bases, and 10 bases lay between the germline ends. The CDR3 DNA reads TGTGCCAGCAGCCAAGCTAGTCCTAACTACGAGCAGTACTTC. This translates into CASSQASPNYEQYF.

The J gene is TRBJ1-1, the V gene TRBV6-4; a weak D match, TRBD1 (6 bases). The CDR3 covers 15 residues. Germline lookup yields CDR1 MRHNA and CDR2 SNTAGT. V was trimmed by 0 bases and J by 4 bases, leaving 12 bases between them. CDR3 sequence: CASSDSAQGSTEAFF. CDR3 sequence (DNA): TGTGCCAGCAGTGACTCCGCTCAGGGGAGCACTGAAGCTTTCTTT.

The chain combines TRBV27 with TRBJ2-7; the D call may be TRBD1 or TRBD2 (5 bases each). V lost 8 bases and J lost 6, with 20 bases in between. This CDR3 region has 14 residues. Germline V gene sequence: CDR1 MNHEY, CDR2 SMNVEV (reference sequence). CDR3 sequence: CASSGQEFLGEQYF. In DNA form, the CDR3 reads TGTGCCAGCTCGGGGCAGGAATTTTTGGGCGAGCAGTACTTC.

The gene calls are TRBV15 and TRBJ2-7; 12 nucleotides agree with TRBD2. The CDR3 consists of 14 residues. The V gene's germline CDR1 is LNHNV and CDR2 YYDKDF (reference sequence). J was trimmed by 4 bases and V by 5 bases; bases with no gene match: 3. The CDR3 here is CATSGLAGGYEQYF. The CDR3 DNA reads TGTGCCACCAGCGGGCTAGCGGGAGGGTACGAGCAGTACTTC.

V usage is TRBV6-6 and J usage is TRBJ1-4, with D possibly TRBD1 on 6 matching bases. The CDR3 consists of 12 residues. CDR1 is MNHNY, CDR2 SVGAGI, per germline (reference sequence). Deletions cut 6 bases from V and 8 bases from J, with 10 bases between. The CDR3, as DNA: TGTGCCAGCAGGGACGGGACAGAAAAACTGTTTTTT. This sequence encodes CASRDGTEKLFF.

This rearrangement joins TRBV19 to TRBJ2-3; tentatively, D is TRBD1 or TRBD2 (5 bases each). CDR1 is LNHDA, CDR2 SQIVND, per germline (reference sequence). V lost 0 bases and J lost 5, with 24 bases in between. The CDR3 extends over 19 amino acids. The CDR3 DNA follows: TGTGCCAGTAGTATAGATTACTGGGACCCGCGGCGGGTGGGAGATACGCAGTATTTT. This sequence encodes CASSIDYWDPRRVGDTQYF.

The chain combines TRBV10-3 with TRBJ1-6; D gene ambiguous. Germline CDR1 reads ENHRY; CDR2 reads SYGVKD. This CDR3 comprises 13 residues. The ends were cut back, 5 bases at V and 10 bases at J, with 12 bases in the middle. CDR3 nucleotides: TGTGCCATCAGTCTCCGGGTGGGGTCACCCCTCCACTTT. Translating gives CAISLRVGSPLHF.